These T cell receptor beta chains were read from a single sample in a study of CXCR3-negative and CXCR3-positive naive CD8 T cells. TCRdb re-called the 5' RACE reads; one entry per CDR3 protein, DNA not given. This sample's table has fewer than 140,000 distinct CDR3 sequences. Sequencing input: naive CXCR3+ CD8+ T cells from blood. The receptors derive from a human donor in good health. Some clones in this sample may be carry-over from other donors' samples. Each CDR3 is given with its conserved first and last residue. The order of the fields is J gene, V gene, CDR3 protein.

>TRBJ2-4|TRBV21-1
CASSLRDRLAKNIQYF
>TRBJ2-7|TRBV28
CASSFYSRYEQYF
>TRBJ2-3|TRBV11-2
CASSSPGQGNTDTQYF
>TRBJ2-5|TRBV5-6
CASSFGPLGETQYF
>TRBJ2-7|TRBV29-1
CSVEEETPLSYEQYF
>TRBJ1-1|TRBV19
CATDQAAGNTEAFF
>TRBJ2-5|TRBV20-1
CSPLFVGGISKETQYF
>TRBJ1-1|TRBV5-1
CASSLEHGGTEAFF
>TRBJ2-1|TRBV10-3
CAVLEGSSNEQFF
>TRBJ2-7|TRBV29-1
CSVEGGDRTYYEQYF
>TRBJ2-7|TRBV29-1
CSVEGQGIHEQYF
>TRBJ2-2|TRBV11-3
CASSFGASNTGELFF
>TRBJ2-1|TRBV28
CASSLGSGGTNEQFF
>TRBJ1-6|TRBV2
CASRADRDYNSPLHF
>TRBJ2-2|TRBV7-9
CASRDYSDPTNTGELFF
>TRBJ1-1|TRBV6-5
CASRLERGLRTEAFF
>TRBJ2-1|TRBV2
CASSSGRAIYNEQFF
>TRBJ2-3|TRBV6-5
CASGSGADTQYF
>TRBJ2-3|TRBV20-1
CSALGTISTDTQYF
>TRBJ2-5|TRBV10-2
CASTGVGGETQYF